Presented here are 8 T cell receptor beta chains from one specimen sequenced in a study of T cells of healthy individuals. In TCRdb, the 5' RACE reads were re-called with MiXCR into one record per CDR3 protein. This table has tens of thousands of distinct CDR3 sequences, around 15% appearing once. These receptors were obtained from a human donor in good health.

This clonotype appeared a few times. The chain carries TRBV7-2 and TRBJ2-7, with D unresolved. CDR1 is SGHTA, CDR2 FQGNSA, per germline. The CDR3 contains 13 residues. The germline V and J ends were trimmed by 4 bases and 3 bases, with 10 bases remaining between them. CDR3 in DNA: TGTGCCAGCAGCTCTGCGGCTGGCTACGAGCAGTACTTC. It yields the protein CASSSAAGYEQYF.

There are many counts of this clonotype. The rearrangement uses TRBV7-9 and TRBJ2-3, with D hard to call. CDR3 length: 12 residues. Trimming cost V 5 bases and J 2 bases, with 5 bases left between them. Germline CDR1 reads SEHNR; CDR2 reads FQNEAQ (reference sequence). Here the CDR3 reads CASSLYTDTQYF. The CDR3 DNA sequence: TGTGCCAGCAGCCTATACACAGATACGCAGTATTTT.

This clonotype was seen repeatedly, ten times or more. This rearrangement joins TRBV12-3 or TRBV12-4 to TRBJ1-1, with D maybe TRBD1 (5 bases). Trimming took 3 bases from V and 10 from J, leaving 9 bases between them. The CDR3 spans 11 residues. As DNA, the CDR3 is TGTGCCAGCAGTTTTCGGGGGATAGCTTTCTTT. Its translation: CASSFRGIAFF.

The chain employs TRBV5-6 and TRBJ1-4; D may be TRBD1 (6 bases). The CDR3 sequence is 15 residues long. CDR1 and CDR2 (germline): SGHDT, YYEEEE. With 4 bases removed from V and 3 bases from J, the gap between germline ends came to 13 bases. The CDR3 nucleotides read TGTGCCAGCAGCCTACAGGGTACGCCTAATGAAAAACTGTTTTTT. It specifies CASSLQGTPNEKLFF.

The chain uses TRBV29-1 and TRBJ2-7; 12 positions match TRBD2. This CDR3 is built from 15 residues. The germline gives CDR1 SQVTM, CDR2 ANQGSEA. V trimming: 7 bases; J trimming: 0 bases; junction bases outside the gene matches: 7. CDR3: CSAILAGGSSYEQYF. In DNA, the CDR3 is TGCAGCGCGATACTAGCGGGGGGTAGCTCCTACGAGCAGTACTTC.

The genes are TRBV6-2 or TRBV6-3 and TRBJ2-5; 8 nucleotides line up with TRBD1. The J segment lost 5 bases and the V segment lost 3 bases, leaving 11 bases of the junction unmatched. The CDR3 extends over 16 amino acids. Germline values: CDR1 MNHEY, CDR2 SVGEGT. The CDR3 DNA sequence: TGTGCCAGCAGTTATGGCCGTCAGGGGGCGGGTGAGACCCAGTACTTC. This translates into CASSYGRQGAGETQYF.

This clonotype was detected many times. The genes are TRBV12-3 or TRBV12-4 and TRBJ2-1; tentative D call: TRBD1 (5 bases). Trimming removed 1 base from V and 14 bases from J, with 12 bases in between. The CDR3 is 12 amino acids. The CDR3 here is CASSLGREAEFF. CDR3 DNA sequence: TGTGCCAGCAGTTTAGGCAGGGAAGCAGAGTTCTTC.

The rearrangement uses TRBV15 and TRBJ1-5, with a weak D call TRBD1 (6 bases). CDR1 and CDR2 from the germline V gene are LNHNV and YYDKDF (reference sequence). The CDR3 length is 16 residues. V was clipped by 0 bases and J by 2 bases, with 11 bases between them. In DNA, the CDR3 is TGTGCCACCAGCAGAGATTGGGCAGGGGGCAATCAGCCCCAGCATTTT. Amino acid sequence: CATSRDWAGGNQPQHF.